Each of the 8 T cell receptor beta chains below was sequenced from the same sample in a study of PD-1 blockade in classical Hodgkin lymphoma. Using immunoSEQ multiplex PCR, the repertoire was profiled, and TCRdb retains in-frame clones only, with some absent. The sample consists of some 150,000 clones, under 85% of them appearing once. All the patients suffered relapse after autologous stem cell transplantation, and brentuximab vedotin exposure differed. The sequences come from peripheral blood mononuclear cells (PBMCs), collected before the second cycle of nivolumab. These receptors all come from a human donor with classical Hodgkin lymphoma.

The chain is built from TRBV5-4 and TRBJ2-7, with 12 bases identical to TRBD1. V lost 0 bases, J lost 9 bases, and 7 bases stayed unmatched. Germline assignment: CDR1 SGHNT and CDR2 YYREEE (reference sequence). The CDR3 consists of 15 residues. CDR3 residues: CASSLEAGTGGTQYF. The CDR3 bases are TGTGCCAGCAGCTTGGAGGCCGGGACAGGGGGCACGCAGTACTTC.

DNA for the CDR3: TGTGCCATCACCTCTAGAGCGACTAGCGGGAGTCGATACAATGAGCAGTTCTTC. Translation: CAITSRATSGSRYNEQFF. The J gene is TRBJ2-1, the V gene TRBV5-4; 12 bases line up with TRBD2. The CDR3 covers 18 residues. Germline CDR1 reads SGHNT; CDR2 reads YYREEE (reference sequence). The V and J ends lost 9 bases and 4 bases, in that order; junction bases with no gene match: 17.

The chain joins TRBV10-3 to TRBJ2-1; 13 nucleotides agree with TRBD2. This CDR3 is built from 15 residues. With V trimmed by 5 bases and J by 9 bases, 7 bases remained unmatched. CDR1 and CDR2 from the germline V gene are ENHRY and SYGVKD. The CDR3 loop reads CAISPGLAGDREQFF. The CDR3 DNA follows: TGTGCCATCAGTCCTGGACTAGCGGGAGACCGTGAGCAGTTCTTC.

The rearrangement links TRBV5-6 to TRBJ1-1; no firm D call. V was pared by 0 bases and J by 8 bases, with 11 bases between. The CDR3 spans 13 residues. The V gene's germline CDR1 is SGHDT and CDR2 YYEEEE. CDR3 amino acids: CASSLDQPNEAFF. CDR3 DNA: TGTGCCAGCAGCTTGGACCAACCCAACGAAGCTTTCTTT.

The table lists this clone with a few counts. Other DNA sequences of this sample code for an identical CDR3. This chain links TRBV5-1 with TRBJ1-5; D may be TRBD1 (5 bases). The V and J ends lost 0 bases and 4 bases respectively, with 8 bases between them. The CDR3 consists of 14 residues. Germline lookup yields CDR1 SGHRS and CDR2 YFSETQ. CDR3 bases: TGCGCCAGCAGCTTGGAGGCAGGGAATCAGCCCCAGCATTTT. Translating gives CASSLEAGNQPQHF. The entire variable domain, with the rest obtained from reference TRBV5-1 and TRBJ1-5, is as follows: KAGVTQTPRYLIKTRGQQVTLSCSPISGHRSVSWYQQTPGQGLQFLFEYFSETQRNKGNFPGRFSGRQFSNSRSEMNVSTLELGDSALYLCASSLEAGNQPQHFGDGTRLSIL.

V and J are TRBV11-3 and TRBJ2-5; no reliable D call. Germline assignment: CDR1 SGHNT and CDR2 YENEEA. CDR3 length: 16 amino acids. Trimming cost V 5 bases and J 0 bases, with 16 bases left between them. CDR3: CASSAGAGYYQETQYF. CDR3 DNA: TGTGCCAGCAGCGCCGGAGCCGGCTATTACCAAGAGACCCAGTACTTC.

This clone was recorded only once. The CDR3 DNA is TGTGCCAGCAGCTCGGGACAGGGCCTTGCTGGCTACACCTTC. It codes for CASSSGQGLAGYTF. This chain uses TRBV6-6 with TRBJ1-2; 9 positions agree with TRBD1. Germline V CDR1 and CDR2: MNHNY, SVGAGI (reference sequence). V lost 6 bases, J lost 7 bases, and 9 bases stayed unmatched. The CDR3 length is 14 residues.

The rearrangement joins TRBV18 to TRBJ2-7; D might be TRBD2 (6 bases). Germline V lookup: CDR1 KGHSH, CDR2 LQKENI. Trimming removed 1 base at V and 2 bases at J, with 18 bases between. CDR3 size: 17 residues. The CDR3 DNA reads as TGTGCCAGCTCACCACTCGGCGGGACCAGCCTAACCTACGAGCAGTACTTC. Translating gives CASSPLGGTSLTYEQYF.